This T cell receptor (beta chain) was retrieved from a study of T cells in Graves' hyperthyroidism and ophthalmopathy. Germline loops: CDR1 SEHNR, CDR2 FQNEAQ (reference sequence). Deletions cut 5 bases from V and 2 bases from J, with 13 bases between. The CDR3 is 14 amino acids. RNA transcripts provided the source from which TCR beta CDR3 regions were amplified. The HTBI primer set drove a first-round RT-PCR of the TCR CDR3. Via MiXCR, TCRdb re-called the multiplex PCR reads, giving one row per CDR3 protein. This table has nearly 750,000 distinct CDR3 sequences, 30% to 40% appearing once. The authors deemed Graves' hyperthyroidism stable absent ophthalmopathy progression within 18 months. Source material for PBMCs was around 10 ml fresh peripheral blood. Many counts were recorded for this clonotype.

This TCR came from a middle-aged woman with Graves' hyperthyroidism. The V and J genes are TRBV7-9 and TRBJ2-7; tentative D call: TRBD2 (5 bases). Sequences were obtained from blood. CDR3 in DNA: TGTGCCAGCAGCGCGTTAAAGGGAGCCTACGAGCAGTACTTC. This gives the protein CASSALKGAYEQYF.